This T cell receptor beta chain was captured by sequencing in a study of T-cell reconstitution after alpha-beta-depleted transplantation in children (dated by TCRdb to the mid-2010s). The study in broad terms: Using TCR repertoire profiling, the study quantitatively followed how T-cell immune reconstitution unfolded in children after TCRalphabeta/CD19-depleted allogeneic hematopoietic cell transplantation.

V was cut back by 3 bases and J by 2 bases, leaving a gap of 8 bases between them. There are 14 amino acids in the CDR3, from cysteine to phenylalanine inclusive. Only the CDR3 DNA is retained, 42 bases long and in frame from the first base. CDR1 and CDR2, per the germline V gene, are SGHTA and FQGNSA. The sample's treatment or condition label is to be understood as: allogeneic hematopoietic cell transplantation with graft depleted of TCRalphabeta T cells and CD19 B cells. The transplant recipients were children given TCRalphabeta/CD19-depleted allogeneic hematopoietic cell grafts. The sample holds many counts of this clonotype. The target of this receptor is not known. No clone much larger than this one lies a single base away; base qualities are absent. What the authors observed across the whole study: In some patients, the high TCRbeta diversity seen at day 60 was put down to recipient T cells and intrathymic progenitors that had survived conditioning. About two months after transplant, the apparently early recovery of alphabetaT-cell counts reportedly depended on just several hundred clones that had expanded rapidly and came from non-depleted graft cells. Hyperexpanded clone frequencies declined over subsequent months; after one year, T-cell counts and TCRbeta diversity were mostly attributed to newly produced T cells.

The library was generated by PCR. Sequenced on an Illumina HiSeq 2500. Molecular barcoding was employed in the preparation of TCR libraries, with unique molecular identifiers being used to normalize TCRbeta repertoire quantification. In TCRdb, the public reads were trimmed at Q25 with fastp and aligned with MiXCR, with productive beta chains retained. CDR3 protein duplicates are merged, each entry listing the most common genes and DNA. The sample table lists some 180,000 distinct CDR3 sequences, roughly 7.1% of them with a count of one. Approximately 5.7% of the sample goes to the ten largest clones.

This clonotype was sampled from a boy between 2 and 10 years old with acute lymphoblastic leukemia, due to receive a stem cell transplant. The rearranged chain carries TRBV7-2 and TRBJ1-5; a confident D gene designation cannot be given. Sequenced material: PBMCs, taken before TCRalphabeta/CD19-depleted stem cell transplant. Here the CDR3 is given as CASSFYRGNQPQHF. In nucleotide form, the sequence is TGTGCCAGCAGCTTTTATAGGGGCAATCAGCCCCAGCATTTT.